This T cell receptor beta chain is from a study of molecular identifiers for immune sequencing clone quantification (dated by TCRdb to 2016 to 2018). With regard to the full study: In a replicate experiment, RNA from roughly 18,000 or 92,000 naive CD8 T cells was split into five aliquots, four of which were sequenced. CD8 T cells were used in a methods study to benchmark molecular-identifier clustering-based TCR repertoire sequencing (MIDCIRS) and TCR RNA copy counting.

Libraries of naive CD8 T cells were generated from roughly 21,000 to 960,000 sorted cells, with 10%, 30% or 50% of the purified RNA used. On a BD FACSAria II, naive CD8 T cells were FACS-sorted as CD8+CD4-CCR7+CD45RA+ and collected into RLT Plus buffer. To test detection sensitivity, Jurkat RNA equal to approximately 10 TCR copies was added to samples of roughly 18,000-1,100,000 naive CD8 T cells. Enrichment of CD8 T cells was performed with RosetteSep CD8+ T Cell Enrichment Cocktail and Ficoll-Paque, after which ACK red cell lysis was carried out. Study-wide conclusions, independent of this receptor: Without barcode sub-clustering, chimeric consensus sequences inflated TCR diversity; chimeras reached as high as 47%. In CMV-specific effector cells, over 98% of molecules were held by clones above 20 RNA copies, whereas under 1% of molecules were held by such clones in naive cells. Identical TCR molecules sharing a barcode could cause highly expanded clone sizes to be underestimated. Modeling gave 3 to 3.5 recovered TCR RNA copies per cell versus approximately 10 by digital PCR, implying approximately 30% capture efficiency. The naive libraries included spiked-in Jurkat TCR RNA (around 10 copies' worth), and this RNA is not part of the donor repertoire. Spiked-in Jurkat TCR RNA equivalent to a single cell was reported to be detectable even among 980,000 or so naive CD8 T cells.

In this sample, this clonotype turned up many times. Its antigen is unknown. Nothing much larger sits one base from this clone, and base qualities are not available. The library was built by means of PCR. The sequencer was an Illumina HiSeq 4000. Bulk TCR libraries were generated as previously described, with the TCR primers listed in Table S5 used. The Qiagen AllPrep DNA/RNA kit was used to purify total RNA. Before analysis, reads from multiple sequencing runs of one library were combined. The study's processing was this. Reads were retained only if their TCR constant sequence matched exactly, and those retained reads were trimmed to 150 nt and grouped according to their 12-nt molecular barcodes. Reads in each barcode group were sub-clustered using a 15% Levenshtein threshold, and a quality-weighted consensus sequence was built for each RNA molecule. Non-functional sequences were filtered out, along with any lower-count sequence sitting one edit away from another sequence. Based on fitting two negative binomial distributions, any barcode sub-cluster with under 20% of the maximum read count was discarded. TCRdb reanalyzed the raw reads on its own, using fastp at Q25 for trimming and MiXCR for clone calling, and kept in-frame beta chains. Each CDR3 protein appears once, grouped with its most common genes and DNA. Here the V and J calls rest on TCRdb's processing, not on the authors' analysis. The table for this sample lists about half a million distinct CDR3 sequences; around a fifth of them were counted only once. Clones ranked in the top ten supply around 0.84% of the sample.

CDR1 MNHEY and CDR2 SMNVEV were looked up in the germline V gene (reference sequence). The CDR3 contains 17 residues, cysteine and phenylalanine counted. The DNA shown is the 51-base CDR3, in frame from base 1. Compared with germline, V lacks 5 bases and J lacks 3 bases; bases without a gene match: 14. Here the chain combines TRBV27 and TRBJ2-3, with TRBD1 matching 7 junction bases. Sample: naive CD8+ T cells from blood, with Jurkat cell RNA spiked in. The cell subset or site label for this specimen denotes: FACS-sorted CD8+CD4-CCR7+CD45RA+ naive T cells. The TCR comes from a human donor in good health. Some libraries in this study had Jurkat cell RNA spiked in. The sequenced DNA: TGTGCCAGCAGTCTATTCAATACAGGGGCGAATACAGATACGCAGTATTTT. This yields the protein CASSLFNTGANTDTQYF.